What follows are 8 T cell receptor beta chains derived from one specimen sequenced in a study of tumor and adjacent non-tumor tissue in lung cancer. TCRbeta libraries were built with three rounds of nested PCR, modified from ARM-PCR. TCRdb analysed the multiplex PCR reads with MiXCR anew, one entry per CDR3 protein. The sample records 70,000 to 90,000 distinct CDR3 sequences, around 85% being singletons. This sample's RNA came from whole unsorted tissue. The material sequenced was lung tumor tissue. These receptors all stem from a woman between 50 and 59 years old with non-small cell lung cancer.

This clonotype was seen a few times. An end of the junction differs from the germline gene, which may be a read error. The CDR3 reads CNARAPTGFGNQPQHF. In nucleotides, the CDR3 is TGCAATGCTAGGGCCCCTACAGGGTTCGGCAATCAGCCCCAGCATTTT. This rearrangement joins TRBV20-1 to TRBJ1-5; a weak D match, TRBD1 (6 bases). Germline values: CDR1 DFQATT, CDR2 SNEGSKA (reference sequence). This CDR3 has 16 amino acids.

To note about this clonotype: No conserved phenylalanine or tryptophan is present at the end of the CDR3, so a read error is the likely explanation. The rearrangement uses TRBV29-1 and TRBJ2-7; D possibly corresponds to TRBD2 (5 bases). Germline values: CDR1 SQVTM, CDR2 ANQGSEA. Trimming removed 4 bases from V and 5 bases from J, with 18 bases in between. The CDR3 length is 14 residues. Written as DNA, the CDR3 is TGCAGCGTTGCTCTAGTGGGAGTTTTCGACGAGCAGTACTAC. It encodes CSVALVGVFDEQYY.

This clonotype was detected only a few times. V and J are TRBV18 and TRBJ2-1; 11 bases line up with TRBD1. This CDR3 region has 15 residues. Germline-derived CDR1 and CDR2 are KGHSH and LQKENI. The V and J ends lost 3 bases and 10 bases, in that order; junction bases with no gene match: 8. CDR3 DNA: TGTGCCAGCTCACCCGGCGGGACAGGGGGAAACGAGCAGTTCTTC. Translating gives CASSPGGTGGNEQFF.

This clonotype was seen at least ten times. The CDR3 region has the DNA TGCGCCAGCAGCGACGGACAGGGTTTGAGGGATTCACCCCTCCACTTT. It is translated as CASSDGQGLRDSPLHF. V and J are TRBV5-1 and TRBJ1-6, with TRBD1 matching 8 bases. CDR3 length: 16 amino acids. The germline V gene has CDR1 SGHRS and CDR2 YFSETQ. V was clipped by 4 bases and J by 8 bases; unmatched bases: 11.

Worth noting for this clonotype: The junction shows a germline mismatch at one end, possibly a read error. The chain joins TRBV12-3 or TRBV12-4 to TRBJ2-7, with TRBD2 matching over 7 bases. The CDR3 runs to 18 residues. CDR3 bases: TGTGCCAGCAGTTTAACACCGGGACTACACCGATACGGGTACGACCAGTACTTC. Amino acids: CASSLTPGLHRYGYDQYF.

Turning to this clonotype: It is likely a read error, because the conserved phenylalanine at the end of the CDR3 is missing. This chain links TRBV20-1 with TRBJ2-5; 7 bases agree with TRBD2. The CDR3 loop spans 14 amino acids. The V gene's germline CDR1 is DFQATT and CDR2 SNEGSKA (reference sequence). The CDR3 region has the DNA TGCAGTGCTAGTACCGGGAGGTCCTTAGAGACACAGTACTTA. It encodes CSASTGRSLETQYL.

Turning to this clonotype: At one end, the junction sequence differs from germline, possibly due to a read error. CDR3 coding DNA: TGCAGCGTTGTACTAGGACCAGCGGGAGTCGAGGAGTACTTC. It translates to CSVVLGPAGVEEYF. The chain carries TRBV29-1 and TRBJ2-7; TRBD2 matches at 8 bases. CDR3 length: 14 amino acids. Germline V gene lookup returns CDR1 SQVTM and CDR2 ANQGSEA.

For this clonotype: Since no conserved phenylalanine or tryptophan closes the CDR3, a read error is the likely cause. The CDR3 region has the DNA TGCGCTAGCAGTGAGTCAGGGGGGGTTTACGAGCAGTACTTA. It is translated as CASSESGGVYEQYL. The J gene is TRBJ2-7, the V gene TRBV10-2; possibly TRBD1 or TRBD2 for D (7 bases each). The CDR3 spans 14 residues. Germline-derived CDR1 and CDR2 are WSHSY and SAAADI.